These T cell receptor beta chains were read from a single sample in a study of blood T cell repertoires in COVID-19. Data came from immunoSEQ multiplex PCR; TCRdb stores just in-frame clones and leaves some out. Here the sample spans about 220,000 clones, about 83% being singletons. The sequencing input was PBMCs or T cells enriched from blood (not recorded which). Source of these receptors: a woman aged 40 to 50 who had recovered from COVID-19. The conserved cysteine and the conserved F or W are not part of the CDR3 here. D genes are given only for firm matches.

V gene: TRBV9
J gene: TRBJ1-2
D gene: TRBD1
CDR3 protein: ASSGIGTGANYGYT

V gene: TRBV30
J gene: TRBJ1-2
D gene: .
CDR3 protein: AVWGRKFNYGYT

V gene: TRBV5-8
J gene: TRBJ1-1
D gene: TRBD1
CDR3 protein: ASSYGTVNTEAF

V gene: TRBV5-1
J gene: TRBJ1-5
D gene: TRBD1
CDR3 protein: ASSFRGDQPQH

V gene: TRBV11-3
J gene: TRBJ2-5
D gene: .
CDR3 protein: ASSLVASVETQY

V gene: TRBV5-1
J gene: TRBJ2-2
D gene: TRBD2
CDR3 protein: ATRTSGTLTGELF

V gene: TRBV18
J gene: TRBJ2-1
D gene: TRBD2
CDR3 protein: ASWTSGTNEQF

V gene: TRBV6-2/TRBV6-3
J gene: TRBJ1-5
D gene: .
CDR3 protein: ASRPLGAPNQPQH

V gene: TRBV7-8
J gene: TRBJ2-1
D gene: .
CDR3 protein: ASSQQGTNEQF

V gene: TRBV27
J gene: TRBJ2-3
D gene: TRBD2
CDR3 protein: ASSLWAGTSASNRVTDTQY

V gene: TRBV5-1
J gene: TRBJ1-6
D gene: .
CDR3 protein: ATRDSANSPLH

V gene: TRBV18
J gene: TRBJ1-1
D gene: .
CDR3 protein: ASSPYTGKNTEAF